The entry below describes one T cell receptor beta chain. Its target antigen remains unknown. Base qualities were left out, and no much larger clone turns up one base away. The data belong to a study of cytomegalovirus exposure and HLA in healthy donors (TCRdb year 2017). As for the study more broadly: An earlier analysis of approximately 640 of the donors reported about 250 Gb of sequence data and 100 million to 130 million unique TCR beta sequences from 150 million to 200 million T cells. Approximately 310 gigabases of sequencing data and 78 million or so unique TCR sequences were included in an early release covering 550 to 650 HLA-typed donors. Of the approximately 370 genotyped donors, 70% to 90% were placed in the genetic ancestry cluster associated with self-reported Caucasian donors. The study aimed to test whether cataloging public T cell receptors could reveal signatures of past pathogen exposure. The T cell repertoires of under 750 subjects were profiled by immunosequencing and related to cytomegalovirus serostatus. In addition to the first cohort of about 650 subjects, a separate validation cohort of about 120 different subjects was used. To predict cytomegalovirus infection status, the study combined high-throughput TCR immunosequencing, statistical association of individual TCRs with disease status, and machine learning. To study patterns of TCR occurrence, a later analysis re-analyzed previously published TCR beta repertoires from under 750 donors and added high-resolution HLA genotyping. In the later analysis, no new phenotypic data were used to find candidate immune exposures; instead, reliance was placed on TCR beta sequences and their occurrence across donors. An earlier analysis of 587 of the donors applied high-throughput TCR beta sequencing to assess whether each TCR beta V gene segment acted as functional or pseudogenic. Donor age, sex, ethnicity and CMV serostatus were collected together with the repertoire data. A later genetic analysis used genome-wide SNP genotypes for about 60% of the roughly 700 donors, treating that subset as a discovery cohort. All discovery cohort repertoires had been generated on a single sequencing platform. Both class I and class II loci were covered by HLA typing, at four-digit resolution. The number of donors typed differed by locus, with about 629-630 for A, B, C, DRB1 and DQB1, roughly 550 for DQA1, 606 for DPA1, and roughly 450 for DPB1. Five DR-DQ haplotypes were handled as single units for association and clustering because linkage in the cohort was strong. Among a few hundred genotyped donors of the cohort, an average of approximately 240,000 unique TCR beta nucleotide sequences were sequenced per donor, around 20% of them non-productive. Study-wide findings and limitations: The only immune exposure information available for the cohort was CMV serostatus. The 87-base-pair reads could not distinguish some IMGT-functional V segments, including TRBV6-2 and TRBV6-3, so those segments were excluded. While some public TCRs were present in many individuals, most TCR sequences turned up only very rarely across donors. When HLA alleles, especially DR and DQ, strongly co-occurred, attributing TCR associations to individual alleles was difficult. In a later analysis, HLA-associated TCR beta chains showed more clonal expansion and lower generation probabilities than non-associated chains that were equally common. An association between a missense DCLRE1C variant and V-gene and J-gene trimming of TCR beta chains was found in a later genetic analysis and replicated in an independent cohort. In vitro tests confirmed that a few of the cytomegalovirus-associated TCR beta chains recognize cytomegalovirus antigens. It was suggested by the authors that the approach could potentially be generalized to other disease states and immunological phenotypes. In a later analysis, TCR association rates were found to vary across HLA loci, with the most associated TCRs seen for DRB1 alleles and the fewest for HLA-C alleles. At a false discovery rate of 0.05, a later analysis linked 16,951 TCR beta sequences to specific HLA alleles. HLA typing was unavailable for some donors at each locus, so association tests used only the typed subset. A cluster of highly shared sequence variants was judged likely to be a technical artifact of the sequencing pipeline. Presence/absence analyses assumed roughly uniform sequencing depth across donors, an assumption that may not hold. According to a later genetic analysis, donors in an Asian-associated ancestry cluster had fewer N-insertions in productive TCRs than the roughly 700-donor mean. This cohort had only TCR beta chains sequenced, and the lack of alpha or paired-chain data limited which features could be detected. Most CMV-associated TCR beta chains appeared to be HLA-restricted in a later analysis, and the HLA associations seemed to be driven largely by CMV exposure. A later analysis reported that several top co-occurrence clusters appeared linked to parvovirus B19, influenza, CMV and Epstein-Barr virus. A further reported finding was that TCR beta sequences accurately predicted the HLA-A and HLA-B alleles for most subjects in the first cohort. Because counts were too low, about 18 rarely observed V segments, including chromosome 9 orphons, were excluded from the earlier analysis of 587 of the donors. In both the original and validation cohorts, the classifier was reported to diagnose cytomegalovirus status with high specificity and sensitivity. Broadly in line with IMGT annotations, most TCR beta V segments showed up in productive rearrangements about 87% or about 30% of the time in an earlier analysis of 450 to 600 of the donors. In the study, 150 to 200 TCR beta chains were listed as associated with cytomegalovirus. Correlated functional status among segregating V segments might reflect linkage disequilibrium, but an unknown experimental factor could not be ruled out.

The germline V gene (reference sequence) gives CDR1 as LNHDA and CDR2 as SQIVND. V is cut back by 5 bases and J by 3 bases, with 8 bases in the junction unmatched. CDR3 length: 15 amino acids, cysteine to phenylalanine. The entry retains the CDR3 DNA only, 45 bases that are in frame from base 1. The cohort comprised around 700 healthy bone marrow donors. Cohort members were all nominally healthy when sampled, although unrecorded immune exposures were likely present. The donor was CMV seropositive and was included in the group of 270 or so seropositive cohort members. A peripheral blood sample was collected from each donor, and TCR beta sequencing was performed on peripheral blood mononuclear cells. Genomic DNA was extracted from the blood cell samples with the Qiagen DNeasy Blood Extraction Kit. Libraries were constructed by the immunoSEQ multiplex PCR assay. The multiplex PCR relied on a mix of 60 forward primers for TCR Vbeta segments and 13 reverse primers for TCR Jbeta segments. The CDR3 region of rearranged TCR beta genes was amplified from genomic DNA by a multiplex PCR assay. Amplified TCR beta libraries were sequenced as 87-base-pair reads on the Illumina HiSeq System. The authors' pipeline ran thus. A later analysis counted about 80 million unique TCR beta chains across the 550 to 800 repertoires, and some 11 million of these chains were shared by at least two donors. A nearest-neighbor algorithm error-corrected the raw reads and collapsed the reads into unique sequences, merging closely related sequences to remove PCR and sequencing errors. To assign V, D and J gene segments, CDR3 sequences were aligned to IMGT reference sequences. For a sequence to be retained, at least a six-nucleotide match to both a V gene segment and a J gene segment was required. A rearrangement counted as productive if the CDR3 had no stop codons and remained in frame with V and J, and every other rearrangement counted as non-productive. Following IMGT convention, CDR3 was defined as the stretch from the second conserved V-encoded cysteine up to the conserved J-encoded phenylalanine. In an earlier analysis of some 550 of the donors, sequences lacking an unambiguous match to a single V gene segment were excluded. An earlier analysis of 500 to 600 of the donors classified V segments as functional when productive rearrangements were above 56.7% and as segregating when the standard deviation between donors was above 5%. A statistical classification framework was built to diagnose cytomegalovirus status from the catalog of TCR beta chain sequences. In a later analysis, TCR nucleotide sequences were compared against IMGT/GENE-DB human TR gene sequences so that V and J genes could be assigned. The TCRdist pipeline was used in a later analysis to assign CDR3 sequences and most-parsimonious VDJ recombination scenarios. In a later analysis, each TCR beta chain was defined by its CDR3 amino acid sequence together with its V-gene family, and reads without a unique V-gene family were excluded. In a later analysis, 500 to 700 highly shared, low-generation-probability nucleotide sequences were removed to address suspected cross-contamination and a sequencing artifact. For each public chain, a later analysis derived a clonal expansion index from normalized ranks of inferred template counts within each repertoire. In a later analysis, generation probabilities were computed using a VDJ recombination model fitted to out-of-frame rearrangements, and the results were checked against IGoR. In a later analysis, hypergeometric tests were used to score TCR-TCR, TCR-HLA and TCR-CMV co-occurrence, with a repertoire-size bias correction applied to TCR pairs. In a later analysis, false discovery rates were estimated by permuting HLA or CMV assignments 20 times. A later analysis grouped co-occurring TCRs with DBSCAN, adding TCRdist sequence similarity when clustering within HLA-allele-positive subsets. Repertoires with fewer than 30,000 or more than 120,000 public chains were left out of co-occurrence clustering, as were about 5 repertoires with anomalous nucleotide sharing. Imported from immuneACCESS, the table was reduced by TCRdb to in-frame sequences with V and J called. These copies leave out some clones; in studies compared against another copy, an unresolved V gene accounts for under half, and the cause of the remainder is not known. The V and J calls and clone size were taken over from that table, and D and trimming were inferred from the DNA. For this sample the table gives about 130,000 clones, of which 74% were detected only once. Clones ranked in the top ten supply 3.5% to 4.5% of the sample.

The rearranged chain carries TRBV19 and TRBJ1-2; 8 central bases correspond to TRBD1. The source material was PBMCs. The clonotype was recovered from a man aged 40-55 years in good health and CMV-seropositive. The CDR3 loop reads CASSPGQGRYYGYTF. The nucleotides are TGTGCCAGTAGTCCCGGACAGGGTCGATACTATGGCTACACCTTC.